The source of this T cell receptor (beta chain) is a study of OX40 agonist ivuxolimab in advanced cancers. The overall study: Prior checkpoint blockade (anti-PD-1, anti-PD-L1 or anti-CTLA-4) was permitted; 40% had it. A partial response was reached by three patients: one with hepatocellular carcinoma and two with cutaneous melanoma.

CDR3 length equals 15 residues. V was shortened by 0 bases and J by 4 bases, with 10 bases between the two germline ends. The germline V gene has CDR1 ENHRY and CDR2 SYGVKD. TCRdb keeps only in-frame clones here, not all; method: immunoSEQ multiplex PCR. The sample yields some 70,000 clones, 85% to 95% seen once. This receptor was identified in an adult with an advanced solid tumor such as melanoma, head and neck, liver or kidney cancer. The chain has TRBV10-3 and TRBJ1-3; perhaps TRBD1 as D (5 bases). The sequencing used CD4+ or CD8+ T cells sorted from blood, collected in a trial of the OX40 agonist ivuxolimab. This CDR3 reads CAISESVGEGNTIYF. CDR3 nucleotides: TGTGCCATCAGTGAGTCGGTAGGGGAAGGAAACACCATATATTTT.